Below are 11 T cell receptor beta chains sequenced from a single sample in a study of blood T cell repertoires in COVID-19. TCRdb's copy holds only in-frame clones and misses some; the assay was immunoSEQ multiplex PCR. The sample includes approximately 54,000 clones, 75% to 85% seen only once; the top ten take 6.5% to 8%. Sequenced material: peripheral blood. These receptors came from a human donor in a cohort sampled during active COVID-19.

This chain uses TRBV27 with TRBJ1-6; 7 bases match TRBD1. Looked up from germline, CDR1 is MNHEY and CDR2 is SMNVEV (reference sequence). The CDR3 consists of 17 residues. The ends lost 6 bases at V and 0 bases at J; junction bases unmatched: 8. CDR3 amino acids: CASSAGGQTSYNSPLHF. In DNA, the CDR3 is TGTGCCAGCAGCGCTGGGGGACAGACCTCCTATAATTCACCCCTCCACTTT.

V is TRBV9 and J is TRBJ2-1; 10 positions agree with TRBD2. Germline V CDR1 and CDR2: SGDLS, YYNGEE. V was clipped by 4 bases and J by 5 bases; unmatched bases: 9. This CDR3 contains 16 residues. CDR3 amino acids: CASSTPLAGAHNEQFF. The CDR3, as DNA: TGTGCCAGCAGCACCCCCCTAGCGGGAGCGCACAATGAGCAGTTCTTC.

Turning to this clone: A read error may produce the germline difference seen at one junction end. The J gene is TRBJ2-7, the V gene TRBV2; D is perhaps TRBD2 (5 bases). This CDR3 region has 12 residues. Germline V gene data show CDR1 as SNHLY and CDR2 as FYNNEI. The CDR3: CASQRQSYDQYF. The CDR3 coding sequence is TGTGCCAGCCAGCGGCAGAGCTACGATCAGTACTTC.

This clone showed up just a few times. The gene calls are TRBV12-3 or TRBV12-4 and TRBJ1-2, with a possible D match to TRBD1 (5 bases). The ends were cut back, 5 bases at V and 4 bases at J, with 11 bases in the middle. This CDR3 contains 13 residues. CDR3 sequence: CASSLGGTYGYTF. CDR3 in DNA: TGTGCCAGCAGTCTCGGGGGGACCTATGGCTACACCTTC.

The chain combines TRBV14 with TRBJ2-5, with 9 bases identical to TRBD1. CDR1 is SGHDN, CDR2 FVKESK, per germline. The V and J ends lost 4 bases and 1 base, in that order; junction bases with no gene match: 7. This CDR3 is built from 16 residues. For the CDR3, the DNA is TGTGCCAGCAGCCCTTGGGGGACAGGGCTCCAAGAGACCCAGTACTTC. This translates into CASSPWGTGLQETQYF.

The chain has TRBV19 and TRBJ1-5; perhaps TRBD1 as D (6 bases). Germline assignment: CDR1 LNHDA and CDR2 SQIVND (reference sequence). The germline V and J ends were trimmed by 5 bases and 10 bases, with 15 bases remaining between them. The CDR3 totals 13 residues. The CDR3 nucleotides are TGTGCCAGTAGTCAGGGGTCCTTGGGACCCCAGCATTTT. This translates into CASSQGSLGPQHF. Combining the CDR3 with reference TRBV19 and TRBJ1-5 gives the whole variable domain DGGITQSPKYLFRKEGQNVTLSCEQNLNHDAMYWYRQDPGQGLRLIYYSQIVNDFQKGDIAEGYSVSREKKESFPLTVTSAQKNPTAFYLCASSQGSLGPQHFGDGTRLSIL.

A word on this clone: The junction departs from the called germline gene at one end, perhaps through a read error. This CDR3 reads CASREGSPGQGLPEQYF. CDR3 nucleotide sequence: TGTGCCAGCAGGGAAGGGTCCCCGGGACAGGGACTTCCCGAGCAGTACTTC. This chain links TRBV6-1 with TRBJ2-7; TRBD1 aligns across 9 bases. The CDR3 is 17 residues long. Looked up from germline, CDR1 is MNHNS and CDR2 is SASEGT.

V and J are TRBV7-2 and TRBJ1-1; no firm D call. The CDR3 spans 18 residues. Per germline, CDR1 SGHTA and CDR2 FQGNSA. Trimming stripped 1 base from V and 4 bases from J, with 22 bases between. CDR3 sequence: CASSLVYVGLVGSTEAFF. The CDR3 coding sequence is TGTGCCAGCAGCTTAGTCTATGTCGGGTTGGTTGGTAGCACTGAAGCTTTCTTT.

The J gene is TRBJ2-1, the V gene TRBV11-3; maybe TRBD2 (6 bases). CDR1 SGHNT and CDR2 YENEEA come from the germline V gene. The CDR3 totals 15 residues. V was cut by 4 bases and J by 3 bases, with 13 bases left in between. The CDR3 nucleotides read TGTGCCAGCAGCTCCGCTCACGGGGGCTACAATGAGCAGTTCTTC. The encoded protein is CASSSAHGGYNEQFF.

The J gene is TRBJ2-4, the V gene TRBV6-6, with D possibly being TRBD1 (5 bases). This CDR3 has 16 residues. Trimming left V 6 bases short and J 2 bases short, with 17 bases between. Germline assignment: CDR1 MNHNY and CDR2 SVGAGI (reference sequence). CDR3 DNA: TGTGCCAGCAGGCCCCAAGGGGTTGGATCCAAAAACATTCAGTACTTC. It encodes CASRPQGVGSKNIQYF.

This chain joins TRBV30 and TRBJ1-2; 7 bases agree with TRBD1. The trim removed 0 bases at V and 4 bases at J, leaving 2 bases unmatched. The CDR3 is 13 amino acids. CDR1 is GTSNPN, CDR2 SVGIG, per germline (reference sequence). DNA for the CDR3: TGTGCCTGGAGTGTACAGGGGAGCTATGGCTACACCTTC. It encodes CAWSVQGSYGYTF.